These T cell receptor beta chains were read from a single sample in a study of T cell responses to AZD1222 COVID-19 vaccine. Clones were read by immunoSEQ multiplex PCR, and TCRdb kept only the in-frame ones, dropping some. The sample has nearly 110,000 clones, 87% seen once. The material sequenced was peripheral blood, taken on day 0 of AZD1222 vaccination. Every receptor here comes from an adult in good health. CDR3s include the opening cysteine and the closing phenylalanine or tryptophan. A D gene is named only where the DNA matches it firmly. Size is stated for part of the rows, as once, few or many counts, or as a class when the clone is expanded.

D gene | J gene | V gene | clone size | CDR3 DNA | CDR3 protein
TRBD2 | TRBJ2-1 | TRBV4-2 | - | TGTGCCAGCAGCCCGACCGGGACTACCCCGGACCGTGAGCAGTTCTTC | CASSPTGTTPDREQFF
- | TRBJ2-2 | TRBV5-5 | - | TGTGCCAGCAGCTTGGGAGGCGGGGAGCTGTTTTTT | CASSLGGGELFF
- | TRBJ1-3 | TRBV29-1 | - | TGCAGCGTTAAAGGGGCGAACACCATATATTTT | CSVKGANTIYF
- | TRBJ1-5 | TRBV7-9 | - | TGTGCCAGCAGCCCCTATGGGCGGCATTTT | CASSPYGRHF
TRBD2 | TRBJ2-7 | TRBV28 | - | TGTGCCAGCAGTTATGGACTAGCGGGAGTCGAGCAGTACTTC | CASSYGLAGVEQYF
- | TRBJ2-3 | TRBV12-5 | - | TGTGCTAGTGCCCCGGGGAAGGATACGCAGTATTTT | CASAPGKDTQYF
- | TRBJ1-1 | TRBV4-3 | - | TGCGCCAGCAGCCAAGATGGGGCAGCGATGGCTGAAGCTTTCTTT | CASSQDGAAMAEAFF
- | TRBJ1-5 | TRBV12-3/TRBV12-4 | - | TGTGCCAGCACCCTAGGGGTTCAGCCCCAGCATTTT | CASTLGVQPQHF
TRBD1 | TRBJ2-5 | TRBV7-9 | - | TGTGCCAGCAGCTTACTACTCGGGACAGGGCCCCAAGAGACCCAGTACTTC | CASSLLLGTGPQETQYF
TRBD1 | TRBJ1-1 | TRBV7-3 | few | TGTGCCAGCAGTCTCGATTTACAGGGGAGAGCTTTCTTT | CASSLDLQGRAFF
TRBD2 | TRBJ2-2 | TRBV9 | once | TGTGCCAGCAGCGTGTTGAGCGGGGGGGCGAACACCGGGGAGCTGTTTTTT | CASSVLSGGANTGELFF
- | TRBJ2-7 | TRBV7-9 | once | TGTGCCAGCAGCCCCGACAGGACAACGGGTGAGCAGTACTTC | CASSPDRTTGEQYF
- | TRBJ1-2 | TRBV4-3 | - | TGCGCCAGCAGCCAAGACCTAGCGGGGGGCGGCTTTGACTATGGCTACACCTTC | CASSQDLAGGGFDYGYTF
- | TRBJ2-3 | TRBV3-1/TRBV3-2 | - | TGTGCCAGCAGCCAACAGAGCACAGATACGCAGTATTTT | CASSQQSTDTQYF
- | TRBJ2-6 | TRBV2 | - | TGTGCCAGCAGGGGTAGCTCTGGGGCCAACGTCCTGACTTTC | CASRGSSGANVLTF
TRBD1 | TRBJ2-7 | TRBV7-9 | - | TGTGCCAGCAGCTACCGGGACAGGGGAAGGGAGCAGTACTTC | CASSYRDRGREQYF
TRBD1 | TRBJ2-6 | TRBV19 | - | TGTGCCAGTACCCAGGGGGCGACAGCCGGGGCCAACGTCCTGACTTTC | CASTQGATAGANVLTF
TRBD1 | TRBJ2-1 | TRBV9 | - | TGTGCCAGCAGCCTTATCGGGACAGGGGTCAATGAGCAGTTCTTC | CASSLIGTGVNEQFF
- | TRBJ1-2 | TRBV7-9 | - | TGTGCCAGCAGCCCCAATCCCGCCGGGGGCCTATATGGCTACACCTTC | CASSPNPAGGLYGYTF
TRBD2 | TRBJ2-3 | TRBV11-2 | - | TGTGCCAGCAGCTCCCTGGGTAGCGGGGGGGCAACAGATACGCAGTATTTT | CASSSLGSGGATDTQYF
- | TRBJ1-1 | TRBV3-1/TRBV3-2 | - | TGTGCCAGCAGCCAAGGGCTGAACACTGAAGCTTTCTTT | CASSQGLNTEAFF
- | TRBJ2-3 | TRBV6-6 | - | TGTGCCAGCAGCTTATATTTGGATACGCAGTATTTT | CASSLYLDTQYF
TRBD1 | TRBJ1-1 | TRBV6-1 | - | TGTGCCAGCAGTGACCCCCTTTTCGGGACAGTGAACACTGAAGCTTTCTTT | CASSDPLFGTVNTEAFF
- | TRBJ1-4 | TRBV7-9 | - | TGTGCCAGCAGCTTAAAGAGTAATGAAAAACTGTTTTTT | CASSLKSNEKLFF
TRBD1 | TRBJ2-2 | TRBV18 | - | TGTGCCAGTCAAACCGGGACAGGGGTCACCGGGGAGCTGTTTTTT | CASQTGTGVTGELFF
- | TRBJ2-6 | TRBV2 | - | TGTGCCAGCACCAGAAGAGGGGGACTTACCTCTGGGGCCAACGTCCTGACTTTC | CASTRRGGLTSGANVLTF
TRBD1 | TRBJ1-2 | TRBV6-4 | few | TGTGCCAGCAGTCCGTCAGGGGGCGCGTCTGGCTACACCTTC | CASSPSGGASGYTF
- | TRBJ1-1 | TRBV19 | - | TGTGCCAGTAGTATGTGGTGGGGAACTGAAGCTTTCTTT | CASSMWWGTEAFF
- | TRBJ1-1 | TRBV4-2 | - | TGTGCCAGCAGCCAAGACCACTACGCCGCCGGGAAGAACACTGAAGCTTTCTTT | CASSQDHYAAGKNTEAFF
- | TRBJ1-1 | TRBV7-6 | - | TGTGCCAGCAGCCCCGGGGCTAGGGACCCGAACACTGAAGCTTTCTTT | CASSPGARDPNTEAFF
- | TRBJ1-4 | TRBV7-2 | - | TGTGCCAGCAGCCAAAATGAAAAACTGTTTTTT | CASSQNEKLFF
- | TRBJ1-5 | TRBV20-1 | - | TGCAGTGCTAGTCTTAATGAGGGGGGTAGCAATCAGCCCCAGCATTTT | CSASLNEGGSNQPQHF
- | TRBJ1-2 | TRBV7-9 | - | TGTGCCAGCAGTTGGGGGGACCCCAATGGCTACACCTTC | CASSWGDPNGYTF
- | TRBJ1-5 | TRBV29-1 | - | TGCAGCGTGGGGACACGAAATTCTAATCAGCCCCAGCATTTT | CSVGTRNSNQPQHF
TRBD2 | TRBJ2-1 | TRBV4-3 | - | TGCGCCAGCAGCCAAGTTCCTGGGTCGGCGGGGGGCTACAATGAGCAGTTCTTC | CASSQVPGSAGGYNEQFF
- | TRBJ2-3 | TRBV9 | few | TGTGCCAGCAGCGTAGAAATCGGAGACGACACAGATACGCAGTATTTT | CASSVEIGDDTDTQYF
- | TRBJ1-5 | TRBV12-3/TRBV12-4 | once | TGTGCCAGCACCCCATCCCTTGATCAGCCCCAGCATTTT | CASTPSLDQPQHF
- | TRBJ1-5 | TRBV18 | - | TGTGCCAGCTCACCGGAGGGAAATCAGCCCCAGCATTTT | CASSPEGNQPQHF
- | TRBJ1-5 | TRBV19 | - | TGTGCCACCACCGACGCCCCCGACGGGCCCCAGCATTTT | CATTDAPDGPQHF
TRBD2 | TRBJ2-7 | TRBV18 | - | TGTGCCAGCTCACCAATATCAGGGACTAGCAGATACGAGCAGTACTTC | CASSPISGTSRYEQYF
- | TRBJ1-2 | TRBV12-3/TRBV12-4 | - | TGTGCCAGCAGTCGAGACAGGTTTCATGGCTACACCTTC | CASSRDRFHGYTF
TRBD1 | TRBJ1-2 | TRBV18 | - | TGTGCCAGCTCACCACCACAGGGGGCAGATAACTATGGCTACACCTTC | CASSPPQGADNYGYTF
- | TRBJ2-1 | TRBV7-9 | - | TGTGCCAGCAGCGATACCAGACTAGTATCCTACAATGAGCAGTTCTTC | CASSDTRLVSYNEQFF
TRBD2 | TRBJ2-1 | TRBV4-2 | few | TGTGCCAGCAGCCAAGAGATGAGCGGGAGGCCCAATGAGCAGTTCTTC | CASSQEMSGRPNEQFF
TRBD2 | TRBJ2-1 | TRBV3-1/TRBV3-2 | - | TGTGCCAGCAGCCTTAGCGGGGGGGCCTTAGAGCAGTTCTTC | CASSLSGGALEQFF
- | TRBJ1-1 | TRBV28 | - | TGTGCCAGCACACCCCTCGGGGAGGAAGCTTTCTTT | CASTPLGEEAFF
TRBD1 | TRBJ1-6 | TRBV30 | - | TGTGCCTGGACAGCAGGGGGCTCCTATAATTCACCCCTCCACTTT | CAWTAGGSYNSPLHF
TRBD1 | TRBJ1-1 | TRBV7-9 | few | TGTGCCAGCAGCGACAGGGGGAGGAACACTGAAGCTTTCTTT | CASSDRGRNTEAFF
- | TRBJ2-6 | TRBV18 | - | TGTGCCAGCTCACCACCGGGTGGTGGGGCCAACGTCCTGACTTTC | CASSPPGGGANVLTF
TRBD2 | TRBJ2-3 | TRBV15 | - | TGTGCCACCACCGGGACTAGCGGGAGAGAAAGAACAGATACGCAGTATTTT | CATTGTSGRERTDTQYF
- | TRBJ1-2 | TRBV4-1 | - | TGCGCCAGCAGCCAAGATAAGGGGGGAGCTAACTATGGCTACACCTTC | CASSQDKGGANYGYTF
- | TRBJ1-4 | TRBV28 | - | TGTGCCAGCAGTTTAAGAGGGACTAATGAAAAACTGTTTTTT | CASSLRGTNEKLFF
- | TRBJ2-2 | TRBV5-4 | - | TGTGCCAGCAGCTTGAAACTAGGCAAGAACACCGGGGAGCTGTTTTTT | CASSLKLGKNTGELFF
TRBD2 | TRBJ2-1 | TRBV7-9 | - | TGTGCCAGCAGCTTGGGAGCGGGGGGCTCCTACAATGAGCAGTTCTTC | CASSLGAGGSYNEQFF
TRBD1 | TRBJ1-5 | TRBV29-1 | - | TGCAGCGTTACGACAGGGGATAGCAATCAGCCCCAGCATTTT | CSVTTGDSNQPQHF
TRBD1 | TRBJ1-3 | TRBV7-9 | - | TGTGCCAGCAGCCGGGACAGCCTTGGAAACACCATATATTTT | CASSRDSLGNTIYF
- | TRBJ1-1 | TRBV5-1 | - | TGCGCCAGCAGCTTGGATGGGATCACTGAAGCTTTCTTT | CASSLDGITEAFF